The 26 T cell receptor beta chains below all came from one sample that was sequenced in a study of cytomegalovirus exposure and HLA in healthy donors. PCR amplification relied on 60 Vbeta primers (plus 13 Jbeta primers). Produced via immunoSEQ multiplex PCR; TCRdb's table is partial and in-frame only. This sample has more than 95,000 clones, with 74% found just once. What was sequenced was PBMCs. The receptors derive from a woman aged 45-65 years in good health and CMV-seropositive.

The rearrangement uses TRBV12-5 and TRBJ1-5, with D perhaps TRBD1 (5 bases). Germline CDR1 LGHNT, CDR2 FRNRAP. V gave up 0 bases and J gave up 6 bases, with 18 bases separating them. This CDR3 comprises 17 residues. Here the CDR3 DNA reads TGTGCTAGTGGTTTGGTAAAGGATGTGGGTAGGGGTCAGCCCCAGCATTTT. Translating gives CASGLVKDVGRGQPQHF.

CDR3 region: CASRTARDSYNSPLHF. For the CDR3, the DNA is TGTGCCAGCAGGACCGCCAGGGACAGCTATAATTCACCCCTCCACTTT. The chain couples TRBV27 to TRBJ1-6, with 7 bases that match TRBD1. CDR3 size: 16 residues. V lost 6 bases and J lost 3; bases outside the gene matches: 8. Germline V gene data show CDR1 as MNHEY and CDR2 as SMNVEV (reference sequence).

This chain joins TRBV10-3 and TRBJ1-5; 10 bases map to TRBD1. V dropped 11 bases and J dropped 7; count of bases not matched to a gene: 11. The CDR3 is 14 amino acids. The germline CDR1 and CDR2 sequences are ENHRY and SYGVKD. CDR3 amino acids: CAAQGQGNGQPQHF. The CDR3 region has the DNA TGTGCCGCCCAGGGACAGGGGAATGGGCAGCCCCAGCATTTT.

The rearrangement joins TRBV6-5 to TRBJ2-1; D may be TRBD2 (6 bases). Trimming took off 5 bases at V and 12 bases at J, with 14 bases between the two ends. This CDR3 is 12 amino acids long. CDR1 is MNHEY, CDR2 SVGAGI, per germline. The DNA of the CDR3 is TGTGCCAGCAGTGACCAACTAGCAGGGCAGTTCTTC. Translating gives CASSDQLAGQFF.

This sequence joins TRBV6-4 and TRBJ1-6; TRBD1 matches 8 bases. V dropped 2 bases and J dropped 10; count of bases not matched to a gene: 7. This CDR3 has 15 amino acids. The germline gives CDR1 MRHNA, CDR2 SNTAGT. The chain's CDR3 is CASSDTTGGVSPLHF. DNA of the CDR3: TGTGCCAGCAGTGACACAACAGGGGGTGTCTCACCCCTCCACTTT.

In this sample, this clone turned up a few times. The chain is built from TRBV27 and TRBJ2-7; a weak D match, TRBD2 (6 bases). The length of the CDR3 is 16 residues. Germline values: CDR1 MNHEY, CDR2 SMNVEV (reference sequence). V shed 4 bases and J shed 3 bases, with 19 bases lying between them. Here the CDR3 reads CASSSLIGGGDYEQYF. The CDR3 DNA follows: TGTGCCAGCAGTTCCTTAATCGGGGGTGGCGACTACGAGCAGTACTTC.

The chain is built from TRBV18 and TRBJ2-4; D not resolved. The germline V and J ends were trimmed by 3 bases and 1 base, with 10 bases remaining between them. The germline gives CDR1 KGHSH, CDR2 LQKENI. The CDR3 is made up of 15 amino acids. The CDR3 region is CASSPLGSAKNIQYF. The DNA of the CDR3 is TGTGCCAGCTCACCCCTCGGTTCGGCCAAAAACATTCAGTACTTC.

This chain joins TRBV4-1 and TRBJ2-1; possible D gene TRBD1, 6 bases. The V end lost 4 bases, the J end lost 2 bases, and 9 bases lay between the germline ends. This CDR3 has 14 amino acids. Germline V gene sequence: CDR1 MGHRA, CDR2 YSYEKL. The CDR3 here is CASSPDRTYNEQFF. In nucleotides, the CDR3 is TGCGCCAGCAGCCCAGACAGGACCTACAATGAGCAGTTCTTC.

The rearrangement joins TRBV10-3 to TRBJ2-1; 11 bases are a match to TRBD2. The V segment lost 3 bases and the J segment 5 bases; nucleotides outside the gene matches: 9. Germline CDR1 is ENHRY and CDR2 is SYGVKD. The CDR3 extends over 17 amino acids. The CDR3 coding sequence is TGTGCCATCAGTGAAAGACTAGCGGGGAACCTACACAATGAGCAGTTCTTC. It encodes CAISERLAGNLHNEQFF.

The rearrangement uses TRBV27 and TRBJ1-5, with D perhaps matching TRBD1 (5 bases). Trimming removed 2 bases from V and 4 bases from J, with 9 bases in between. The CDR3 sequence is 14 residues long. Germline CDR1 MNHEY, CDR2 SMNVEV (reference sequence). The CDR3 DNA sequence: TGTGCCAGCAGTTTACCAGGGTTAAATCAGCCCCAGCATTTT. Protein product: CASSLPGLNQPQHF.

The chain links TRBV6-1 to TRBJ2-6; unclear D gene. Trimming took 0 bases from V and 0 from J, leaving 3 bases between them. The CDR3 is 15 amino acids. Germline V gene sequence: CDR1 MNHNS, CDR2 SASEGT. CDR3 amino acids: CASSEASSGANVLTF. The CDR3 nucleotides read TGTGCCAGCAGTGAAGCCAGCTCTGGGGCCAACGTCCTGACTTTC.

The sample holds one count of this clone. The chain employs TRBV23-1 and TRBJ2-2; D may be TRBD1 (5 bases). TRBV23-1 belongs to the ORF category, with a function that is uncertain. The CDR3 totals 14 residues. Trimming removed 3 bases at V and 1 base at J, with 6 bases between. The CDR3 DNA sequence: TGCGCCAGCAGTCATAGGGGGAACACCGGGGAGCTGTTTTTT. Translated: CASSHRGNTGELFF.

This clone was seen more than once but under ten times. V usage is TRBV7-9 and J usage is TRBJ1-2; TRBD1 agrees at 8 bases. The germline gives CDR1 SEHNR, CDR2 FQNEAQ (reference sequence). The J segment lost 3 bases and the V segment lost 5 bases, leaving 2 bases of the junction unmatched. There are 13 residues in the CDR3. The CDR3, as DNA: TGTGCCAGCAGCGGGGGACAGGACTATGGCTACACCTTC. It translates to CASSGGQDYGYTF.

A single count supports this clone. The germline gene is not matched at one end of the junction; a read error may be the cause. This chain joins TRBV4-3 and TRBJ1-2, with 9 bases identical to TRBD1. CDR3 length: 16 residues. Germline V gene data show CDR1 as LGHNA and CDR2 as YSLEER. The CDR3 is CASSQARTGANYGYTF. The CDR3 DNA is TGCGCCAGCAGTCAAGCCCGGACAGGGGCTAACTATGGCTACACCTTC.

This chain joins TRBV19 and TRBJ1-4; weak D call: TRBD1 (5 bases). Trimming took off 3 bases at V and 0 bases at J, with 14 bases between the two ends. CDR3 length equals 17 residues. Germline lookup yields CDR1 LNHDA and CDR2 SQIVND (reference sequence). The CDR3 region has the DNA TGTGCCAGTAGTATCTATGGGGCCTATGCAACTAATGAAAAACTGTTTTTT. This codes for CASSIYGAYATNEKLFF.

J is TRBJ2-2 and V is TRBV10-1, with TRBD1 matching over 7 bases. V shed 2 bases and J 6 bases; nucleotides not matched to a gene: 6. The CDR3 contains 15 residues. The V gene's germline CDR1 is WNHNN and CDR2 SYGVQD (reference sequence). CDR3 bases: TGCGCCAGCAGTGAGGCGACAGGGTCGGCCGGGGAGCTGTTTTTT. Protein product: CASSEATGSAGELFF.

This clone showed up just a few times. V usage is TRBV4-3 and J usage is TRBJ2-5, with TRBD2 matching 8 bases. V lost 0 bases, J lost 2 bases, and 2 bases stayed unmatched. Germline CDR1 is LGHNA and CDR2 is YSLEER. CDR3 length: 15 residues. The CDR3 loop is CASSQDRGGQETQYF. The CDR3 DNA reads TGCGCCAGCAGCCAAGATCGCGGGGGGCAAGAGACCCAGTACTTC.

This clone was seen only a few times. The chain has TRBV29-1 and TRBJ2-1; 15 bases match TRBD2. Germline values: CDR1 SQVTM, CDR2 ANQGSEA. The V gene end was trimmed by 2 bases and the J gene end by 4 bases; junction bases not matched to a gene: 9. The CDR3 loop spans 18 amino acids. The CDR3 DNA sequence: TGCAGCGTTGAACGGACTAGCGGGGGGGTTCCTCTATACAATGAGCAGTTCTTC. It is translated as CSVERTSGGVPLYNEQFF.

The gene calls are TRBV21-1 and TRBJ2-7; the D call TRBD2 from the table was never checked on the DNA. TRBV21-1 is assigned pseudogene status. CDR3 length: 15 amino acids. The CDR3 sequence is CANFIVRGLTYEQYF. In DNA, the CDR3 is TGTGCCAACTTTATCGTACGGGGTCTCACCTACGAGCAGTACTTC.

The chain is built from TRBV9 and TRBJ2-7, with D possibly matching TRBD1 (6 bases). The V gene's germline CDR1 is SGDLS and CDR2 YYNGEE. The V gene lost 0 bases and the J gene lost 3 bases, with 13 bases spanning the gap. CDR3 size: 15 residues. The CDR3 nucleotides are TGTGCCAGCAGCGTAGAATCAGGGGCTTACTACGAGCAGTACTTC. Amino acids: CASSVESGAYYEQYF.

This chain uses TRBV28 with TRBJ1-2; 11 bases line up with TRBD1. The CDR3 extends over 16 amino acids. V dropped 4 bases and J dropped 2; count of bases not matched to a gene: 6. Per the germline V gene, CDR1 is MDHEN and CDR2 is SYDVKM. In DNA form, the CDR3 reads TGTGCCAGCAGTTCCATAGGACAGGGGGCGAACTATGGCTACACCTTC. It yields the protein CASSSIGQGANYGYTF.

In its sample, this clone was seen once. The junction shows a germline mismatch at one end, possibly a read error. The V call is TRBV15, the J call TRBJ2-5, with D possibly TRBD2 on 5 matching bases. Germline CDR1 LNHNV, CDR2 YYDKDF (reference sequence). The CDR3 sequence is 12 residues long. CDR3: CATSRDRGGPHF. The CDR3, as DNA: TGTGCCACCAGCAGAGACCGAGGAGGTCCCCACTTC.

The chain couples TRBV6-1 to TRBJ2-7, with 7 bases fitting TRBD1. V lost 7 bases and J lost 2; bases outside the gene matches: 11. Germline lookup yields CDR1 MNHNS and CDR2 SASEGT. CDR3 length: 15 amino acids. The CDR3 sequence is CASINPGQPTYEQYF. CDR3 bases: TGTGCCAGCATTAACCCGGGACAGCCCACCTACGAGCAGTACTTC.

J is TRBJ2-7 and V is TRBV10-2, with D possibly TRBD2 on 5 matching bases. Trimming stripped 8 bases from V and 6 bases from J, with 20 bases between. This CDR3 spans 14 amino acids. Germline V gene lookup returns CDR1 WSHSY and CDR2 SAAADI. CDR3 DNA: TGCGCCAGCTTGGGCCTGGCCGGGAATCCCGAGCAGTACTTC. It encodes CASLGLAGNPEQYF.

This clone was detected only once. The genes are TRBV2 and TRBJ1-5; 9 bases agree with TRBD1. The CDR3 length is 14 residues. In germline, CDR1 is SNHLY, CDR2 FYNNEI. After removal of 5 bases from V and 7 bases from J, the junction contained 6 bases not matched to a gene. The CDR3 coding sequence is TGTGCCAGCAGTACCGACAGGGGGGGGCAGCCCCAGCATTTT. Amino acid sequence: CASSTDRGGQPQHF. Based on the CDR3 plus reference TRBV2 and TRBJ1-5, the full variable domain is EPEVTQTPSHQVTQMGQEVILRCVPISNHLYFYWYRQILGQKVEFLVSFYNNEISEKSEIFDDQFSVERPDGSNFTLKIRSTKLEDSAMYFCASSTDRGGQPQHFGDGTRLSIL.

The sample holds a few counts of this clone. The chain joins TRBV7-9 to TRBJ1-2; 8 bases map to TRBD1. Germline V CDR1 and CDR2: SEHNR, FQNEAQ (reference sequence). The CDR3 contains 13 residues. V gave up 5 bases and J gave up 6 bases; unmatched junction bases: 5. The CDR3 DNA reads TGTGCCAGCAGCGCCCCAGGGGGCGATGGCTACACCTTC. It specifies CASSAPGGDGYTF.